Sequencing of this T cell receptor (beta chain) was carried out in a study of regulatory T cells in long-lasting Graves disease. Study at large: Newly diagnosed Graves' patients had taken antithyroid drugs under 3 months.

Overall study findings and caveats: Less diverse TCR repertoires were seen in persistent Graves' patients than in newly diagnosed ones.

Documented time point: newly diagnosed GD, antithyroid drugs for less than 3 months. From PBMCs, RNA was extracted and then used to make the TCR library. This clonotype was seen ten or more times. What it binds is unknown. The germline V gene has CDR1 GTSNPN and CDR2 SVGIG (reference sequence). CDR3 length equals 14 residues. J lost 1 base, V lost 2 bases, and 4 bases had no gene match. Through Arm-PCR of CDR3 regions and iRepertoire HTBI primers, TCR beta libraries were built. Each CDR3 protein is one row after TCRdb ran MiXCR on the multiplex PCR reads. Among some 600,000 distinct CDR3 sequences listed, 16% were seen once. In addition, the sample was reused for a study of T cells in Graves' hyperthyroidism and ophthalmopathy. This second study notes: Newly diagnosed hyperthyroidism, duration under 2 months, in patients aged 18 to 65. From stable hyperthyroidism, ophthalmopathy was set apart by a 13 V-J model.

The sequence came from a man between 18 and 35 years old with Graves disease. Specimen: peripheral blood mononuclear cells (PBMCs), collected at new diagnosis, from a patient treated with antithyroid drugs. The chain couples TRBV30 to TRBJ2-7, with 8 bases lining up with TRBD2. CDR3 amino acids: CAWSMGLVSYEQYF. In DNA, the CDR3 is TGTGCCTGGAGTATGGGACTAGTGTCCTACGAGCAGTACTTC. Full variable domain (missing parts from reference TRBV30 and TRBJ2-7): SQTIHQWPATLVQPVGSPLSLECTVEGTSNPNLYWYRQAAGRGLQLLFYSVGIGQISSEVPQNLSASRPQDRQFILSSKKLLLSDSGFYLCAWSMGLVSYEQYFGPGTRLTVT.